This entry lists 26 T cell receptor beta chains sequenced from one sample in a study of blood T cells in healthy people across ages. Combining a sample-barcoded 5' primer with a J-beta primer mix, a second PCR ran for 7 to 11 cycles. TCRdb re-called the 5' RACE reads with MiXCR, one entry per CDR3 protein. The sample records around 700,000 distinct CDR3 sequences, approximately 25% being singletons. This same sample was also taken into another study, of T cells of mothers and their children.

The source material was blood. These receptors all come from a boy younger than 18 in good health.

In its sample, this clonotype was seen a few times. This chain connects TRBV2 to TRBJ2-7; no clear D. The germline gives CDR1 SNHLY, CDR2 FYNNEI. Deletions cut 0 bases from V and 5 bases from J, with 5 bases between. This CDR3 comprises 12 residues. DNA for the CDR3: TGTGCCAGCAGTGAAGCGCCGGACGAGCAGTACTTC. It codes for CASSEAPDEQYF.

This clonotype was detected a few times. The chain's CDR3 is CASSREFSQTQYF. The CDR3 coding sequence is TGTGCCAGCAGTCGAGAGTTCAGCCAGACCCAGTACTTC. The chain uses TRBV5-4 and TRBJ2-5; D is undetermined. CDR3 length equals 13 residues. The germline CDR1 and CDR2 sequences are SGHNT and YYREEE (reference sequence). V dropped 5 bases and J dropped 6 bases, with 14 bases sitting between them.

V usage is TRBV12-3 or TRBV12-4 and J usage is TRBJ2-5; D ambiguous. Trimming cost V 7 bases and J 2 bases, with 11 bases left between them. The CDR3 has 13 residues. The CDR3 reads CASTVAFQETQYF. CDR3 nucleotide sequence: TGTGCCAGCACGGTGGCTTTTCAAGAGACCCAGTACTTC.

The genes are TRBV20-1 and TRBJ1-4, with 10 bases fitting TRBD1. J was trimmed by 5 bases and V by 6 bases; bases with no gene match: 6. CDR1 and CDR2 from the germline V gene are DFQATT and SNEGSKA (reference sequence). The CDR3 sequence is 14 residues long. The CDR3 DNA reads TGCAGTGCGGGGACAGGGGCTAGGAATGAAAAACTGTTTTTT. It specifies CSAGTGARNEKLFF.

This clonotype was seen a few times. The chain is built from TRBV9 and TRBJ1-1; TRBD1 aligns across 10 bases. The CDR3 sequence is 15 residues long. The germline V gene has CDR1 SGDLS and CDR2 YYNGEE. V lost 0 bases to trimming and J lost 4 bases; unmatched junction nucleotides: 3. The chain's CDR3 is CASSVEGQGSTEAFF. In nucleotides, the CDR3 is TGTGCCAGCAGCGTAGAGGGACAGGGGTCCACTGAAGCTTTCTTT.

The rearrangement links TRBV6-5 to TRBJ2-3, with D perhaps matching TRBD1 (6 bases). The CDR3 is made up of 16 amino acids. Germline V gives CDR1 MNHEY, CDR2 SVGAGI. V was cut by 2 bases and J by 4 bases, with 16 bases left in between. The CDR3 loop is CASSYAAGRQADTQYF. The DNA of the CDR3 is TGTGCCAGCAGTTACGCGGCGGGTCGACAGGCAGATACGCAGTATTTT.

The chain couples TRBV9 to TRBJ1-2; no clear D. Trimming cost V 0 bases and J 5 bases, with 8 bases left between them. The CDR3 length is 13 residues. Germline V gene data show CDR1 as SGDLS and CDR2 as YYNGEE. CDR3 coding DNA: TGTGCCAGCAGCGTAGCCATGACGTATGGCTACACCTTC. It encodes CASSVAMTYGYTF.

The gene calls are TRBV7-6 and TRBJ2-1; TRBD2 matches at 7 bases. The J call may be in error: the DNA end matches TRBJ2-7 better. CDR1 and CDR2 from the germline V gene are SGHVS and FNYEAQ. The CDR3 loop spans 15 amino acids. The CDR3 protein is CASSLGEGPSGEQYF. The CDR3 nucleotides are TGTGCCAGCAGCTTAGGGGAGGGACCCAGCGGCGAGCAGTACTTC.

The chain has TRBV12-3 or TRBV12-4 and TRBJ2-7; 8 nucleotides agree with TRBD1. This CDR3 comprises 13 residues. The trim removed 6 bases at V and 0 bases at J, leaving 1 base unmatched. CDR3 in DNA: TGTGCCAGCAGGGGACAGGACTCCTACGAGCAGTACTTC. Its protein product is CASRGQDSYEQYF.

This clonotype was counted between two and nine times. This chain connects TRBV5-1 to TRBJ2-7; tentative D call: TRBD2 (5 bases). Germline V lookup: CDR1 SGHRS, CDR2 YFSETQ. V was cut by 5 bases and J by 3 bases, with 12 bases left in between. The CDR3 is made up of 13 amino acids. The CDR3 sequence: CASREEDGYEQYF. The CDR3 bases are TGCGCCAGCAGGGAGGAGGACGGCTACGAGCAGTACTTC.

The chain joins TRBV7-2 to TRBJ1-1, with a possible D match to TRBD1 (5 bases). The CDR3 covers 16 residues. The germline CDR1 and CDR2 sequences are SGHTA and FQGNSA. Between the trimmed V and J ends, which lost 5 bases and 6 bases, there was a span of 22 bases. The CDR3, as DNA: TGTGCCAGCAGCCTTGGGGCAGGCCCACAATACGCTGAAGCTTTCTTT. This gives the protein CASSLGAGPQYAEAFF.

In its sample, this clonotype was seen once. V usage is TRBV2 and J usage is TRBJ2-3; D is unresolved. V was cut by 2 bases and J by 4 bases, with 16 bases left in between. Germline lookup yields CDR1 SNHLY and CDR2 FYNNEI. The CDR3 sequence is 16 residues long. The CDR3 is CASSERGVVFADTQYF. The CDR3 bases are TGTGCCAGCAGTGAAAGAGGAGTAGTTTTCGCAGATACGCAGTATTTT.

This chain connects TRBV10-2 to TRBJ2-5; D not certain. TRBJ2-1 explains the end of the DNA better; the J call may be wrong. Germline lookup yields CDR1 WSHSY and CDR2 SAAADI. The CDR3 extends over 12 amino acids. The DNA of the CDR3 is TGCGCCAGCAGTGAGTTTGGCGATGAGCAGTTCTTC. This translates into CASSEFGDEQFF.

This clonotype was picked up a small number of times. The gene calls are TRBV29-1 and TRBJ1-2; tentative D call: TRBD1 (5 bases). Trimming shortened V by 4 bases and J by 4 bases, and 16 bases separated the two germline ends. Germline V gene sequence: CDR1 SQVTM, CDR2 ANQGSEA. The CDR3 sequence is 14 residues long. The CDR3 DNA sequence: TGCAGCGTTGCAGACAGCCTCGTCGGCTATGGCTACACCTTC. It codes for CSVADSLVGYGYTF. The variable domain in full, with the rest retrieved from reference TRBV29-1 and TRBJ1-2, is SAVISQKPSRDICQRGTSLTIQCQVDSQVTMMFWYRQQPGQSLTLIATANQGSEATYESGFVIDKFPISRPNLTFSTLTVSNMSPEDSSIYLCSVADSLVGYGYTFGSGTRLTVV.

The chain couples TRBV25-1 to TRBJ2-7; no clear D gene. The CDR3 is 13 amino acids. V lost 3 bases, J lost 3 bases, and 9 bases lay in between. CDR1 and CDR2 (germline): MGHDK, SYGVNS. CDR3 sequence (DNA): TGTGCCAGCAGTGAGGAGTTAGGCTACGAGCAGTACTTC. It translates to CASSEELGYEQYF.

V usage is TRBV12-3 or TRBV12-4 and J usage is TRBJ1-2; D remains ambiguous. V shed 9 bases and J shed 7 bases, with 15 bases lying between them. The CDR3 is 12 amino acids. The CDR3 DNA is TGTGCCAGTTTTGCGCCCAGCGGTGGCTACACCTTC. Translation: CASFAPSGGYTF.

The chain has TRBV7-2 and TRBJ1-5, with D uncertain. Germline V gene data show CDR1 as SGHTA and CDR2 as FQGNSA. The CDR3 spans 15 residues. The V and J ends lost 3 bases and 4 bases respectively, with 13 bases between them. The CDR3 DNA is TGTGCCAGCAGCTTCGAAAACAGTCCGAATCAGCCCCAGCATTTT. Protein product: CASSFENSPNQPQHF.

Only a few counts were recorded for this clonotype. V is TRBV15 and J is TRBJ2-3; D ambiguous. The length of the CDR3 is 15 residues. Germline lookup yields CDR1 LNHNV and CDR2 YYDKDF (reference sequence). The V end was cut by 4 bases, the J end by 0 bases, with 11 bases between. The CDR3 sequence: CATSKAQSSTDTQYF. Here the CDR3 DNA reads TGTGCCACCAGCAAGGCACAGTCTAGCACAGATACGCAGTATTTT.

This rearrangement joins TRBV29-1 to TRBJ2-2, with TRBD1 identical over 7 bases. Per germline, CDR1 SQVTM and CDR2 ANQGSEA. V shed 6 bases and J 6 bases; nucleotides not matched to a gene: 4. The CDR3 loop spans 12 amino acids. Written as DNA, the CDR3 is TGCAGCGTCGCAGGGGGAGCCGGGGAGCTGTTTTTT. Encoded protein: CSVAGGAGELFF.

This chain joins TRBV7-9 and TRBJ2-2; D is uncertain. Germline CDR1 and CDR2: SEHNR and FQNEAQ (reference sequence). V was shortened by 4 bases and J by 2 bases, with 8 bases between the two germline ends. The CDR3 covers 14 residues. The CDR3 nucleotides are TGTGCCAGCAGCTCCACAGTAAACACCGGGGAGCTGTTTTTT. As protein: CASSSTVNTGELFF.

The chain couples TRBV28 to TRBJ2-7, with D maybe TRBD2 (6 bases). Looked up from germline, CDR1 is MDHEN and CDR2 is SYDVKM. V was trimmed by 8 bases and J by 1 base, leaving 18 bases between them. The CDR3 has 15 residues. CDR3 nucleotide sequence: TGTGCCAGCGAAACAGCGGAGGGCCATTCCTACGAGCAGTACTTC. This codes for CASETAEGHSYEQYF.

This sequence joins TRBV10-3 and TRBJ2-5, with TRBD1 matching 10 bases. The J call is in doubt because the DNA end fits TRBJ2-7 better. This CDR3 has 13 residues. Germline loops: CDR1 ENHRY, CDR2 SYGVKD. In nucleotides, the CDR3 is TGTGCCTCTGTGGGGGACAGGGGCTACGAGCAGTACTTC. It is translated as CASVGDRGYEQYF.

The genes are TRBV4-3 and TRBJ1-2; perhaps TRBD1 as D (5 bases). V lost 0 bases to trimming and J lost 7 bases, with 15 bases between them. CDR3 length equals 15 residues. From germline, CDR1 is LGHNA and CDR2 YSLEER. The CDR3 sequence is CASSQDNRQLIGYTF. CDR3 coding DNA: TGCGCCAGCAGCCAAGATAACAGGCAACTGATTGGCTACACCTTC.

This sequence joins TRBV5-5 and TRBJ2-1; D is perhaps TRBD1 (5 bases). Per germline, CDR1 SGHKS and CDR2 YYEKEE (reference sequence). Trimming cost V 1 base and J 2 bases, with 7 bases left between them. This CDR3 comprises 14 residues. Written as DNA, the CDR3 is TGTGCCAGCAGCTTGTGGACACCCTACAATGAGCAGTTCTTC. Translating it yields CASSLWTPYNEQFF.

There are a few counts of this clonotype. This chain links TRBV10-3 with TRBJ2-5; D may be TRBD1 (5 bases). Trimming took 3 bases from V and 2 from J, leaving 10 bases between them. The CDR3 totals 14 residues. Per germline, CDR1 ENHRY and CDR2 SYGVKD. The CDR3 DNA is TGTGCCATCAGTGATATGACAGTACAAGAGACCCAGTACTTC. Protein: CAISDMTVQETQYF.

The chain couples TRBV28 to TRBJ1-2; D is possibly TRBD1 (6 bases). V shed 3 bases and J shed 5 bases, with 22 bases lying between them. The CDR3 spans 17 residues. Germline loops: CDR1 MDHEN, CDR2 SYDVKM. CDR3 DNA sequence: TGTGCCAGCAGTTTCCCTTCGTCGGGGGGCACAGGGTATGGCTACACCTTC. Encoded protein: CASSFPSSGGTGYGYTF.